This T cell receptor beta chain appears in the sequencing data of a study of T cells after yellow fever vaccination. In the study overall: Fractions of low cell number were prepared using SMART-Seq v4 Ultra Low Input.

The CDR3 loop spans 14 amino acids. Trimming left V 4 bases short and J 3 bases short, with 10 bases between. CDR1 and CDR2 from the germline V gene are SGHRS and YFSETQ. In its sample, this clonotype was seen many times. Its antigen is undetermined. Study-level points and caveats: Post-booster repertoires again held most primary-vaccination clones (just under 97% CD4, just under 90% CD8). The appearance of a small share of clonotypes in both CD4 and CD8 compartments was observed.

Each CDR3 protein is one row after TCRdb ran MiXCR on the 5' RACE reads. In the table there are under 700,000 distinct CDR3 sequences, roughly a sixth of which are singletons. This receptor was identified in a man between 18 and 29 years old who received the YFV17D yellow fever vaccine. The sequences come from PBMCs, collected around 5 days after the first yellow fever vaccination. This chain joins TRBV5-1 and TRBJ2-2; tentative D call: TRBD1 (5 bases). The DNA for the CDR3 is TGCGCCAGCAGCAGGACATACCACACCGGGGAGCTGTTTTTT. This encodes CASSRTYHTGELFF.